This TCR beta chain was identified in a study of blood T cell repertoires in COVID-19. Study-level background: Samples taken during acute and convalescent COVID-19 were collected in the United States, Italy and Spain. PBMCs, B-cell-depleted T cells, or T cells provided the cDNA or gDNA that made up the material.

The germline gives CDR1 SGHNT, CDR2 YENEEA. This CDR3 comprises 15 residues. V lost 3 bases, J lost 6 bases, and 6 bases stayed unmatched. Original processing methods: How many nucleated cells were present was estimated from reference gene primer amplification. The table came from immunoSEQ multiplex PCR; TCRdb's copy has only in-frame clones and leaves some out. Clonal size and the V and J genes are those of that table, whereas D and trimming came from the DNA. There are some 170,000 clones in the sample; under 85% occur only once, and roughly 2.8% lies in the top ten. This clone was seen a few times.

This receptor was identified in a man between 70 and 80 years old with acute or convalescent COVID-19. What was sequenced was peripheral blood. This sequence joins TRBV11-3 and TRBJ2-2, with 8 bases matching TRBD1. CDR3 in amino acids: CASSLTGVASGELFF. As DNA, the CDR3 is TGTGCCAGCAGCTTGACAGGGGTGGCTTCCGGGGAGCTGTTTTTT.